These 13 T cell receptor beta chains originate from one sample sequenced in a study of PD-L1 blockade in urothelial cancer. Method: immunoSEQ multiplex PCR; TCRdb's copy keeps in-frame clones and lacks some. The table has around 33,000 clones, about four fifths seen once. The specimen was PBMCs, collected around atezolizumab (anti-PD-L1) treatment. These receptors all stem from a man between 65 and 85 years old with urothelial cancer.

This sequence joins TRBV20-1 and TRBJ2-7, with D uncertain. CDR1 and CDR2 from the germline V gene are DFQATT and SNEGSKA (reference sequence). The CDR3 runs 11 residues. V lost 5 bases and J 5 bases, leaving 10 bases between the germline ends. CDR3 protein: CSASSRDEQYF. The CDR3, as DNA: TGCAGTGCTTCCTCTCGGGACGAGCAGTACTTC.

The rearrangement links TRBV6-5 to TRBJ1-1; TRBD1 agrees at 7 bases. Per the germline V gene, CDR1 is MNHEY and CDR2 is SVGAGI. Trimming at V came to 6 bases and at J to 3 bases, leaving 4 bases not matched to a gene. The CDR3 loop spans 13 amino acids. The CDR3 DNA is TGTGCCAGCAGAACTCAGGGGGACACTGAAGCTTTCTTT. Amino acids: CASRTQGDTEAFF.

The rearrangement uses TRBV2 and TRBJ1-6; the match to TRBD1 covers 9 bases. The V gene end was trimmed by 5 bases and the J gene end by 8 bases; junction bases not matched to a gene: 7. Germline V gene sequence: CDR1 SNHLY, CDR2 FYNNEI. The CDR3 length is 15 residues. CDR3: CASSLAGTGYSPLHF. In DNA, the CDR3 is TGTGCCAGCAGTCTGGCCGGGACAGGGTATTCACCCCTCCACTTT.

This chain joins TRBV7-9 and TRBJ1-5; 10 nucleotides align to TRBD1. The CDR3 is 17 amino acids. Germline V gene lookup returns CDR1 SEHNR and CDR2 FQNEAQ (reference sequence). V dropped 6 bases and J dropped 0; count of bases not matched to a gene: 8. The CDR3 sequence: CASRRPGQGYSNQPQHF. The CDR3 DNA reads TGTGCCAGCAGAAGACCGGGACAGGGGTATAGCAATCAGCCCCAGCATTTT.

This clone counts as medium-sized. The J gene is TRBJ1-1, the V gene TRBV19; D might be TRBD1 (5 bases). The CDR3 loop spans 11 amino acids. V gave up 6 bases and J gave up 10 bases, with 12 bases separating them. Germline V gives CDR1 LNHDA, CDR2 SQIVND (reference sequence). Written as DNA, the CDR3 is TGTGCCAGTAGATGGGGGGGTGTAGCTTTCTTT. Encoded protein: CASRWGGVAFF.

The chain is built from TRBV28 and TRBJ2-5, with 9 bases lining up with TRBD1. In germline, CDR1 is MDHEN, CDR2 SYDVKM. The CDR3 extends over 15 amino acids. Unmatched junction bases numbered 5, after V lost 4 bases and J lost 2 bases. The CDR3 reads CASSSDRGDQETQYF. In nucleotides, the CDR3 is TGTGCCAGCAGTTCGGACAGGGGAGATCAAGAGACCCAGTACTTC.

A few counts support this clone. The chain joins TRBV7-8 to TRBJ1-2, with D perhaps matching TRBD1 (5 bases). This CDR3 spans 16 amino acids. The germline V and J ends were trimmed by 1 base and 1 base, with 13 bases remaining between them. Germline V gene data show CDR1 as SGHVS and CDR2 as FQNEAQ. This chain's CDR3 is CASSLGFRGSNYGYTF. The CDR3, as DNA: TGTGCCAGCAGCTTAGGTTTTAGGGGAAGTAACTATGGCTACACCTTC. Filled out from reference TRBV7-8 and TRBJ1-2, the complete variable domain reads GAGVSQSPRYKVAKRGQDVALRCDPISGHVSLFWYQQALGQGPEFLTYFQNEAQLDKSGLPSDRFFAERPEGSVSTLKIQRTQQEDSAVYLCASSLGFRGSNYGYTFGSGTRLTVV.

V and J are TRBV5-1 and TRBJ1-5; the D gene is possibly TRBD1 (5 bases). Germline V lookup: CDR1 SGHRS, CDR2 YFSETQ. There are 15 residues in the CDR3. Deletions cut 2 bases from V and 6 bases from J, with 15 bases between. The CDR3 DNA reads as TGCGCCAGCAGCTTCTCCGGGGGTGGGTCTCAGCCCCAGCATTTT. This sequence encodes CASSFSGGGSQPQHF.

The chain combines TRBV27 with TRBJ2-7; D is possibly TRBD1 (5 bases). The germline CDR1 and CDR2 sequences are MNHEY and SMNVEV (reference sequence). The CDR3 is made up of 14 amino acids. V lost 5 bases and J 2 bases, leaving 13 bases between the germline ends. CDR3 amino acids: CASSTTVSAYEQYF. For the CDR3, the DNA is TGTGCCAGCAGTACGACAGTGTCAGCCTACGAGCAGTACTTC.

The CDR3 here is CASSARQGGGYTF. CDR3 bases: TGTGCCAGCAGTGCTCGACAGGGGGGAGGCTACACCTTC. The V gene is TRBV6-4, the J gene TRBJ1-2; 9 nucleotides match TRBD1. CDR1 is MRHNA and CDR2 is SNTAGT in the germline V gene. With 4 bases clipped from V and 8 bases from J, the junction kept 5 bases outside the gene matches. This CDR3 comprises 13 residues.

CDR3 region: CASSRTDYGYTF. The CDR3 DNA follows: TGCGCCAGCAGCAGGACAGATTATGGCTACACCTTC. This chain uses TRBV5-1 with TRBJ1-2, with a possible D match to TRBD1 (6 bases). CDR1 SGHRS and CDR2 YFSETQ come from the germline V gene. CDR3 length: 12 amino acids. V lost 4 bases and J lost 5, with 9 bases in between.

This clone came up once. The chain is built from TRBV5-4 and TRBJ2-7; 10 bases fit TRBD2. The CDR3 spans 14 residues. V shed 4 bases, J shed 4 bases, and the junction held 5 bases outside the gene matches. The V gene's germline CDR1 is SGHNT and CDR2 YYREEE (reference sequence). This chain's CDR3 is CASSLGTSDYEQYF. CDR3 nucleotides: TGTGCCAGCAGCCTGGGGACTAGCGATTACGAGCAGTACTTC.

This chain uses TRBV15 with TRBJ1-2, with 7 bases matching TRBD1. This CDR3 contains 22 residues. The V gene end was trimmed by 3 bases and the J gene end by 3 bases; junction bases not matched to a gene: 28. Germline CDR1 is LNHNV and CDR2 is YYDKDF (reference sequence). In DNA, the CDR3 is TGTGCCACCAGCAGGGGCGACAGGGAAGTTCCTCCCCCGAACCTCAACGACTATGGCTACACCTTC. Its translation is CATSRGDREVPPPNLNDYGYTF.